This entry is about one T cell receptor beta chain. As yet, its antigen is unknown. CDR3 length: 14 residues. V was trimmed by 3 bases and J by 4 bases, leaving 12 bases between them. CDR1 and CDR2 (germline): SGHTA, FQGNSA. This entry is derived from a study of cytomegalovirus exposure and HLA in healthy donors. The wider study: Approximately 85 million unique TCRs from HLA-typed donors were held in an early data release. Findings of the study overall: A few of the chains that were CMV-associated were confirmed in vitro to be specific for CMV antigens. Most likely, a cluster of highly shared sequence variants arose as a sequencing artifact.

Likely unrecorded immune exposures existed in these nominally healthy donors. PCR used 60 Vbeta primers and 13 Jbeta primers. Clones were sequenced by immunoSEQ multiplex PCR, and TCRdb holds only the in-frame ones, with some missing. The data show about 180,000 clones, roughly 79% seen once. Sequenced input: PBMCs. This chain connects TRBV7-2 to TRBJ1-1; no clear D gene. The TCR originated in a man aged 35 to 55 in good health and CMV-seropositive. The CDR3 nucleotides read TGTGCCAGCAGCTTCGACTCATCCTTCACTGAAGCTTTCTTT. It codes for CASSFDSSFTEAFF.